This record covers a single T cell receptor beta chain. Antigen specificity is unknown. These data belong to a study of T cells after yellow fever vaccination. Study-wide points: After the booster, about 95% of CD4 and roughly nine tenths of CD8 primary-response clones were re-detected. A limited proportion of clonotypes was detected within both the CD4 and CD8 compartments.

TCRdb called the 5' RACE reads again in MiXCR, with one record for every CDR3 protein. In the table there are about 500,000 distinct CDR3 sequences, less than 20% of which are singletons. The germline V gene has CDR1 SQVTM and CDR2 ANQGSEA. The V end lost 4 bases, the J end lost 0 bases, and 6 bases lay between the germline ends. This CDR3 contains 13 residues. The genes are TRBV29-1 and TRBJ1-4; the D is unclear. The clonotype was recovered from a man aged 18 to 35 who received the YFV17D yellow fever vaccine. Source: PBMCs, taken about 5 days after the first yellow fever vaccination. This CDR3 reads CSVAESTNEKLFF. The CDR3 DNA sequence: TGCAGCGTTGCGGAATCAACTAATGAAAAACTGTTTTTT.